The 17 T cell receptor beta chains below come from one sample, sequenced in a study of cytotoxic CD8 clonotypes in ibrutinib-treated CLL. Clones were sequenced by immunoSEQ multiplex PCR, and TCRdb holds only the in-frame ones, with some missing. The profile shows about 7,000 clones, around 70% of them singletons. The sample consisted of PBMCs, taken before ibrutinib treatment. These receptors came from a human donor with chronic lymphocytic leukemia.

The V call is TRBV11-2, the J call TRBJ1-6; D possibly corresponds to TRBD1 (6 bases). The CDR3 runs to 16 residues. Germline V gives CDR1 SGHAT, CDR2 FQNNGV. V was cut by 7 bases and J by 6 bases, with 19 bases left in between. The CDR3 nucleotides are TGTGCCAGCACCCCACAGGCAGGGGCCTCTAATTCACCCCTCCACTTT. Translation gives CASTPQAGASNSPLHF.

This clone was detected a few times. The J gene is TRBJ1-1, the V gene TRBV28, with TRBD1 matching 7 bases. The CDR3 contains 16 residues. V lost 1 base to trimming and J lost 0 bases; unmatched junction nucleotides: 5. The germline gives CDR1 MDHEN, CDR2 SYDVKM. The CDR3 sequence is CASSLSSGQMNTEAFF. In DNA form, the CDR3 reads TGTGCCAGCAGTTTATCGTCGGGACAGATGAACACTGAAGCTTTCTTT.

This clone is a singleton in its sample. The chain uses TRBV19 and TRBJ1-3, with D hard to call. CDR1 is LNHDA and CDR2 is SQIVND in the germline V gene (reference sequence). V was trimmed by 6 bases and J by 0 bases, leaving 18 bases between them. The CDR3 covers 17 residues. The CDR3 region has the DNA TGTGCCAGTAGCCCGTACAGCGGTGGGCACTCTGGAAACACCATATATTTT. It translates to CASSPYSGGHSGNTIYF.

The V and J genes are TRBV6-9 and TRBJ1-2; the D gene is possibly TRBD1 (5 bases). This CDR3 spans 13 amino acids. Germline values: CDR1 MNHGY, CDR2 SVAAGI. The V end lost 6 bases, the J end lost 5 bases, and 13 bases lay between the germline ends. This chain's CDR3 is CASSPQEQYGYTF. Here the CDR3 DNA reads TGTGCCAGCAGCCCACAGGAGCAATATGGCTACACCTTC.

The chain's CDR3 is CASRIAGVGNEQFF. DNA of the CDR3: TGCGCCAGCAGGATAGCGGGAGTGGGGAATGAGCAGTTCTTC. J is TRBJ2-1 and V is TRBV5-1; 9 nucleotides line up with TRBD2. Germline CDR1 is SGHRS and CDR2 is YFSETQ. The ends lost 5 bases at V and 7 bases at J; junction bases unmatched: 7. The CDR3 covers 14 residues. Supplemented by reference TRBV5-1 and TRBJ2-1, the full variable domain reads KAGVTQTPRYLIKTRGQQVTLSCSPISGHRSVSWYQQTPGQGLQFLFEYFSETQRNKGNFPGRFSGRQFSNSRSEMNVSTLELGDSALYLCASRIAGVGNEQFFGPGTRLTVL.

This chain links TRBV28 with TRBJ2-1; TRBD2 matches at 8 bases. V shed 6 bases and J 2 bases; nucleotides not matched to a gene: 6. Per the germline V gene, CDR1 is MDHEN and CDR2 is SYDVKM. The CDR3 is 15 residues long. CDR3 bases: TGTGCCAGCAGCCCAACGGGGGGGCCCTACAATGAGCAGTTCTTC. It encodes CASSPTGGPYNEQFF.

This chain uses TRBV6-1 with TRBJ2-7; D is unclear. The CDR3 is 14 residues long. Trimming shortened V by 4 bases and J by 3 bases, and 13 bases separated the two germline ends. The germline gives CDR1 MNHNS, CDR2 SASEGT. This CDR3 is CASSVNLMNYEQYF. The CDR3 region has the DNA TGTGCCAGCAGTGTTAACCTTATGAACTACGAGCAGTACTTC.

The V call is TRBV18, the J call TRBJ1-5, with TRBD1 matching over 7 bases. The CDR3 is 14 amino acids. J gave up 5 bases and V 5 bases, and 6 bases lay outside the gene matches. Germline loops: CDR1 KGHSH, CDR2 LQKENI. This CDR3 reads CASSSTGSDQPQHF. As DNA, the CDR3 is TGTGCCAGCTCATCGACAGGGTCCGATCAGCCCCAGCATTTT.

The chain is built from TRBV28 and TRBJ1-2, with a weak D call TRBD1 (6 bases). This CDR3 contains 15 residues. CDR1 MDHEN and CDR2 SYDVKM come from the germline V gene. V lost 2 bases to trimming and J lost 5 bases, with 15 bases between them. CDR3 sequence: CASSLILRGAYGYTF. The CDR3 coding sequence is TGTGCCAGCAGTTTAATATTGAGGGGGGCATATGGCTACACCTTC.

This rearrangement joins TRBV27 to TRBJ1-4, with 7 bases matching TRBD1. With V trimmed by 8 bases and J by 4 bases, 10 bases remained unmatched. Germline lookup yields CDR1 MNHEY and CDR2 SMNVEV (reference sequence). This CDR3 spans 15 amino acids. The CDR3 DNA is TGTGCCAGCGGGGAGGGGACAGCAATTAATGAAAAACTGTTTTTT. Protein product: CASGEGTAINEKLFF. The full variable domain, with the rest looked up from reference TRBV27 and TRBJ1-4, is EAQVTQNPRYLITVTGKKLTVTCSQNMNHEYMSWYRQDPGLGLRQIYYSMNVEVTDKGDVPEGYKVSRKEKRNFPLILESPSPNQTSLYFCASGEGTAINEKLFFGSGTQLSVL.

The chain carries TRBV28 and TRBJ2-7; tentatively, D is TRBD1 (5 bases). CDR1 MDHEN and CDR2 SYDVKM come from the germline V gene. The V and J ends lost 4 bases and 7 bases respectively, with 23 bases between them. This CDR3 is 16 amino acids long. CDR3: CASSYREAGPWKEQYF. For the CDR3, the DNA is TGTGCCAGCAGTTATCGAGAGGCAGGGCCCTGGAAAGAGCAGTACTTC.

The chain couples TRBV7-3 to TRBJ2-5; D remains unclear. This CDR3 is built from 13 residues. Per the germline V gene, CDR1 is SGHTA and CDR2 is FQGTGA. V was shortened by 2 bases and J by 5 bases, with 9 bases between the two germline ends. The CDR3 loop is CASSLSPKETQYF. As DNA, the CDR3 is TGTGCCAGCAGCTTATCCCCGAAGGAGACCCAGTACTTC. Complete variable domain (other parts from reference TRBV7-3 and TRBJ2-5): GAGVSQTPSNKVTEKGKYVELRCDPISGHTALYWYRQSLGQGPEFLIYFQGTGAADDSGLPNDRFFAVRPEGSVSTLKIQRTERGDSAVYLCASSLSPKETQYFGPGTRLLVL.

The chain links TRBV5-6 to TRBJ2-7; D is uncertain. Germline V lookup: CDR1 SGHDT, CDR2 YYEEEE. CDR3 length equals 14 residues. V was trimmed by 4 bases and J by 6 bases, leaving 17 bases between them. The CDR3 here is CASSPSGFGGEQYF. DNA of the CDR3: TGTGCCAGCAGCCCGAGTGGGTTTGGTGGCGAGCAGTACTTC.

The chain couples TRBV5-6 to TRBJ1-3; a weak D match, TRBD1 (6 bases). The CDR3 sequence is 14 residues long. Germline V gene data show CDR1 as SGHDT and CDR2 as YYEEEE. With 6 bases removed from V and 2 bases from J, the gap between germline ends came to 12 bases. The CDR3: CASTIGGPGNTIYF. DNA for the CDR3: TGTGCCAGCACGATAGGGGGACCTGGAAACACCATATATTTT.

The chain is built from TRBV30 and TRBJ1-2; TRBD1 matches 7 bases. In germline, CDR1 is GTSNPN, CDR2 SVGIG (reference sequence). This CDR3 is built from 13 residues. V lost 1 base to trimming and J lost 5 bases; unmatched junction nucleotides: 4. The CDR3 nucleotides are TGTGCCTGGAGTGCGGGACAGATGTATGGCTACACCTTC. Translated: CAWSAGQMYGYTF.

The rearrangement joins TRBV28 to TRBJ1-1; possibly TRBD1 for D (5 bases). This CDR3 region has 15 residues. Germline-derived CDR1 and CDR2 are MDHEN and SYDVKM. V dropped 0 bases and J dropped 1 base, with 9 bases sitting between them. The CDR3 reads CASSLWTAKNTEAFF. The CDR3 DNA is TGTGCCAGCAGTTTATGGACAGCCAAGAACACTGAAGCTTTCTTT.

Relative to its sample, this clone is large (0.1 to 1%). This chain uses TRBV28 with TRBJ2-3; no clear D gene. V gave up 10 bases and J gave up 2 bases, with 10 bases separating them. Looked up from germline, CDR1 is MDHEN and CDR2 is SYDVKM. The CDR3 is 12 amino acids. CDR3 region: CATAVYTDTQYF. CDR3 bases: TGTGCCACTGCGGTTTACACAGATACGCAGTATTTT.